The rows below give T cell receptor beta chains drawn from one sample of a study of beta chain features in type 1 diabetes. TCRdb keeps only in-frame clones here, not all; method: immunoSEQ multiplex PCR. The sample carries under 300,000 clones, around 14% recorded once. The sequenced sample consisted of naive CD4+ T cells from blood. These receptors originate from a man aged 25-40 years with type 1 diabetes. Each CDR3 is given with its conserved first and last residue. A D gene is named only where the DNA matches it firmly. Size values are once, few and many counts, or a class for expanded clones, and some rows have none.

clone size: few; J gene: TRBJ1-1; V gene: TRBV5-1; D gene: -; CDR3 protein: CASSLGTANTEAFF; CDR3 DNA: TGCGCCAGCAGCTTGGGTACAGCGAACACTGAAGCTTTCTTT
clone size: -; J gene: TRBJ2-5; V gene: TRBV5-1; D gene: -; CDR3 protein: CASSPGTQETQYF; CDR3 DNA: TGCGCCAGCAGCCCGGGGACACAAGAGACCCAGTACTTC
clone size: few; J gene: TRBJ2-2; V gene: TRBV15; D gene: TRBD1; CDR3 protein: CATSRTGANTGELFF; CDR3 DNA: TGTGCCACCAGCAGGACAGGGGCGAACACCGGGGAGCTGTTTTTT
clone size: few; J gene: TRBJ2-5; V gene: TRBV20-1; D gene: -; CDR3 protein: CSAERGETQYF; CDR3 DNA: TGCAGTGCTGAAAGGGGAGAGACCCAGTACTTC
clone size: few; J gene: TRBJ2-7; V gene: TRBV7-9; D gene: TRBD1; CDR3 protein: CASSWDRKGHEQYF; CDR3 DNA: TGTGCCAGCAGCTGGGACAGGAAGGGCCACGAGCAGTACTTC
clone size: few; J gene: TRBJ1-5; V gene: TRBV30; D gene: TRBD1; CDR3 protein: CAWSKGATNQPQHF; CDR3 DNA: TGTGCCTGGAGTAAGGGGGCGACCAATCAGCCCCAGCATTTT
clone size: few; J gene: TRBJ2-1; V gene: TRBV5-4; D gene: -; CDR3 protein: CASSLDPSVHEQFF; CDR3 DNA: TGTGCCAGCAGCTTGGATCCTAGCGTGCATGAGCAGTTCTTC
clone size: -; J gene: TRBJ2-2; V gene: TRBV9; D gene: -; CDR3 protein: CASSARRGDTGELFF; CDR3 DNA: TGTGCCAGCAGCGCGCGGCGGGGCGACACCGGGGAGCTGTTTTTT
clone size: few; J gene: TRBJ1-1; V gene: TRBV29-1; D gene: -; CDR3 protein: CSVNRVVDTEAFF; CDR3 DNA: TGCAGCGTGAACAGGGTGGTGGACACTGAAGCTTTCTTT
clone size: many; J gene: TRBJ2-1; V gene: TRBV7-2; D gene: -; CDR3 protein: CASSLVHSYNEQFF; CDR3 DNA: TGTGCCAGCAGCTTAGTCCACAGTTACAATGAGCAGTTCTTC
clone size: few; J gene: TRBJ2-5; V gene: TRBV10-3; D gene: -; CDR3 protein: CAISESNSPETQYF; CDR3 DNA: TGTGCCATCAGTGAGTCGAATAGTCCCGAGACCCAGTACTTC
clone size: -; J gene: TRBJ2-1; V gene: TRBV19; D gene: -; CDR3 protein: CASSRGEGGASYNEQFF; CDR3 DNA: TGTGCCAGTAGTAGGGGGGAAGGGGGGGCCTCCTACAATGAGCAGTTCTTC
clone size: -; J gene: TRBJ2-7; V gene: TRBV5-1; D gene: -; CDR3 protein: CASSLPIGGEQYF; CDR3 DNA: TGCGCCAGCAGCCTCCCTATCGGTGGCGAGCAGTACTTC
clone size: -; J gene: TRBJ1-1; V gene: TRBV6-5; D gene: TRBD1; CDR3 protein: CASSRGQMVGGEAFF; CDR3 DNA: TGTGCCAGCAGTAGGGGACAGATGGTGGGTGGTGAAGCTTTCTTT
clone size: few; J gene: TRBJ2-3; V gene: TRBV11-2; D gene: TRBD2; CDR3 protein: CASSSLAGGRDTQYF; CDR3 DNA: TGTGCCAGCAGCTCTCTAGCGGGGGGGCGGGATACGCAGTATTTT
clone size: few; J gene: TRBJ1-2; V gene: TRBV19; D gene: -; CDR3 protein: CASSAERLTF; CDR3 DNA: TGTGCCAGTAGTGCAGAAAGACTCACCTTC
clone size: -; J gene: TRBJ2-7; V gene: TRBV30; D gene: -; CDR3 protein: CAWTAGGSGAYEQYF; CDR3 DNA: TGTGCCTGGACTGCAGGAGGATCAGGAGCCTACGAGCAGTACTTC
clone size: -; J gene: TRBJ1-4; V gene: TRBV6-6; D gene: -; CDR3 protein: CASSYAENEKLFF; CDR3 DNA: TGTGCCAGCAGTTACGCTGAGAATGAAAAACTGTTTTTT
clone size: -; J gene: TRBJ2-1; V gene: TRBV9; D gene: TRBD2; CDR3 protein: CASSGLGLAGYNEQFF; CDR3 DNA: TGTGCCAGCAGCGGACTAGGACTAGCGGGTTACAATGAGCAGTTCTTC
clone size: few; J gene: TRBJ1-5; V gene: TRBV30; D gene: TRBD1; CDR3 protein: CAWSGTAFNQPQHF; CDR3 DNA: TGTGCCTGGAGCGGGACAGCCTTCAATCAGCCCCAGCATTTT
clone size: few; J gene: TRBJ1-5; V gene: TRBV6-6; D gene: -; CDR3 protein: CASSGGDQPQHF; CDR3 DNA: TGTGCCAGCAGTGGGGGGGACCAGCCCCAGCATTTT
clone size: -; J gene: TRBJ2-1; V gene: TRBV9; D gene: TRBD2; CDR3 protein: CASSGTSGLYNEQFF; CDR3 DNA: TGTGCCAGCAGCGGGACTAGCGGGCTTTACAATGAGCAGTTCTTC
clone size: -; J gene: TRBJ2-5; V gene: TRBV6-5; D gene: -; CDR3 protein: CASSGGGVGETQYF; CDR3 DNA: TGTGCCAGCAGTGGAGGTGGGGTTGGAGAGACCCAGTACTTC
clone size: -; J gene: TRBJ2-2; V gene: TRBV7-9; D gene: -; CDR3 protein: CASSLAYSNTGELFF; CDR3 DNA: TGTGCCAGCAGCTTAGCCTACTCGAACACCGGGGAGCTGTTTTTT
clone size: few; J gene: TRBJ2-5; V gene: TRBV10-3; D gene: -; CDR3 protein: CAISERTRGETQYF; CDR3 DNA: TGTGCCATCAGTGAGAGAACACGAGGAGAGACCCAGTACTTC
clone size: -; J gene: TRBJ2-2; V gene: TRBV2; D gene: TRBD2; CDR3 protein: CASSPSPAGVTGELFF; CDR3 DNA: TGTGCCAGCAGTCCTAGCCCAGCGGGAGTCACCGGGGAGCTGTTTTTT